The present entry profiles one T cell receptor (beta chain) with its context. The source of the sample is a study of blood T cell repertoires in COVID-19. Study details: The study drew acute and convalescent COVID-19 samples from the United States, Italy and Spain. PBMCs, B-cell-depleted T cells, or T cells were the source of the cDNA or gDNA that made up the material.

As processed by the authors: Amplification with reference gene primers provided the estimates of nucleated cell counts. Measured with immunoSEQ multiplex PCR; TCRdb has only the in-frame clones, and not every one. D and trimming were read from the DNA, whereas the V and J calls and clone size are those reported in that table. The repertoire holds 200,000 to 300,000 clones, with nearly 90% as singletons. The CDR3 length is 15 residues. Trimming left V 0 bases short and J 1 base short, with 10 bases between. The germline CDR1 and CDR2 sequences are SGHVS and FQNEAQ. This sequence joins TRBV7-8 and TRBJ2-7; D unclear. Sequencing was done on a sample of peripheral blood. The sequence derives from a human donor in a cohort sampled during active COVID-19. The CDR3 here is CASSLAVTGSYEQYF. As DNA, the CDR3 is TGTGCCAGCAGCTTAGCTGTGACCGGGTCCTACGAGCAGTACTTC.